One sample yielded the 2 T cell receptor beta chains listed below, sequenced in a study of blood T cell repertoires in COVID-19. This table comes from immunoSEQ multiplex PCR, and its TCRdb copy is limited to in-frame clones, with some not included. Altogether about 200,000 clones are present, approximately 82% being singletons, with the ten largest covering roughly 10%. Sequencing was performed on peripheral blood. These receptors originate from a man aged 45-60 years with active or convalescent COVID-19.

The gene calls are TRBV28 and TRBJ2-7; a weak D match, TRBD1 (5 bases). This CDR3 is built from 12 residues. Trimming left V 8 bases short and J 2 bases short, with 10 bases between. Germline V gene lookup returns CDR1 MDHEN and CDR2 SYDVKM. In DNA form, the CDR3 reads TGTGCCAGCTATGGCAGGGCCTACGAGCAGTACTTC. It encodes CASYGRAYEQYF.

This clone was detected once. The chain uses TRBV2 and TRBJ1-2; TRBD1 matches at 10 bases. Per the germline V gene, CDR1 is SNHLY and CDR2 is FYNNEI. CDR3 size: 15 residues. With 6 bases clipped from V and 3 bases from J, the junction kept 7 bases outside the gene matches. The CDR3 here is CASSAPDRGDYGYTF. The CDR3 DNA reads TGTGCCAGCAGCGCCCCGGACAGGGGGGACTATGGCTACACCTTC.